This paragraph covers one T cell receptor beta chain sequence. It lacks a known antigen. The sample holds no much larger clone one base away, and base qualities are not on file. The data belong to a study of shared clonotypes between healthy human individuals (dated by TCRdb to 2019 to 2021). Broadly, across the study: The cohort comprised two women and a few men aged 18 to 49 years. Per donor, leukapheresis produced somewhere between about 0.94 and 8.9 billion PBMCs. Different laboratories and diverse techniques were used to prepare libraries and sequence TCR repertoires, to increase sequencing depth and limit assay-specific biases. To estimate repertoire size and how much clonotype sharing occurs between individuals, the study deeply sequenced the blood TCR repertoires of roughly 5 healthy adults.

The donors were healthy, HIV-negative adults with no recently reported acute infections or vaccinations. Only Caucasian adults living in Nashville, Tennessee, USA were represented among the donors. In the unsorted samples, roughly 90 million PBMCs were counted, and genomic DNA was extracted using the QIAamp DNA Blood Mini kit. Blood was obtained by leukapheresis, after which PBMCs were separated by Ficoll-Histopaque density gradient centrifugation and cryopreserved in liquid nitrogen vapor phase. V loses 6 bases, J loses 4 bases, and the germline ends lie 12 bases apart. CDR1 and CDR2 are read off the germline V gene as MNHEY and SVGAGI. Counted from cysteine to phenylalanine, this CDR3 has 14 amino acids. The CDR3 DNA has 42 bases and is translated from base 1. The study at large found these results: Only blood was sampled, and tissue TCR repertoires likely differ from those in blood. The small number of donors limited the genetic and exposure-history diversity represented. Pairwise subsampling led to the expectation that sequencing depth would affect the degree of clonotype sharing among donors.

Using the deep immunoSEQ assay, TCR CDR3 regions were amplified from genomic DNA by multiplex PCR. Extracted genomic DNA from each cell subset was spread evenly across all wells of several immunoSEQ 96-well plates, with each plate serving as a replicate. For unsorted PBMC, approximately 310 ng genomic DNA, equal to approximately 30,000 T cell genomes, was loaded into each replicate PCR. Ten immunoSEQ deep assay plates were used to sequence unsorted PBMC genomic DNA. Purified libraries were quantified with a Qubit 3.0 fluorometer, sized on a Bioanalyzer 2100, and re-quantified with the KAPA Library Quantification kit. Every immunoSEQ 96-well plate was sequenced on a separate single-read 150-cycle Illumina NextSeq 550 flow cell. The original pipeline was this. Because the immunoSEQ output held only junctional sequences and lacked quality scores, the filtering could not match the filtering applied to full-length reads. Sequences were annotated with PyIR, a Python wrapper for IgBLAST v1.9, using IMGT germline references to assign V/J genes and CDR3. Any read was removed if the V/J assignment was weak (E-value above 1e-6), the CDR3 was missing, or the read contained stop codons, out-of-frame junctions, or ambiguous translated residues. A V3J clonotype was defined by an identical inferred V gene, J gene, and CDR3 amino acid sequence. The percentage overlap between two repertoires was calculated by dividing the number of shared unique clonotypes by the size of the smaller repertoire. RTK rarefaction, the Chao1 estimator, and Recon v2.1 estimates of unobserved clonotypes were used to assess repertoire richness. Sourced from immuneACCESS, this table was stored by TCRdb with only in-frame sequences that have V and J called. A share of the clones is absent; for the studies checked, an unresolved V gene accounts for under half, and the remainder has no known explanation. V and J calls and clone size come straight from that table; D and trimming were deduced from the DNA. The sample yields about 470,000 clones; roughly 83% were counted once. The biggest ten clones account for less than 15% of the sample.

The chain joins TRBV6-5 to TRBJ2-2; 5 matching bases give a weak D call of TRBD2. This clonotype originated in a woman aged 40 to 50 in good health. Some clones in this sample may be carry-over from other donors' samples. The specimen sequenced was PBMCs. CDR3 loop: CASRAGILTGELFF. The sequenced DNA: TGTGCCAGCAGGGCCGGGATCCTCACCGGGGAGCTGTTTTTT.